This TCR beta chain was sequenced for a study of blood T cells in healthy people across ages. PCR was performed a second time for roughly 7 to 11 cycles using a sample-barcoded 5' primer and a J-beta primer mix. A tag from a template-switch adaptor with 12 random nucleotides marked each cDNA molecule. TCRdb fed the 5' RACE reads into MiXCR, producing one record per CDR3 protein. Seen here are roughly 1.9 million distinct CDR3 sequences, about 39% observed once, and the top ten hold 23%. A note on this clonotype: Antigen: not known.

The germline V gene encodes CDR1 SEHNR and CDR2 FQNEAQ (reference sequence). V lost 3 bases and J lost 2, with 10 bases in between. This CDR3 contains 14 residues. Study-level points and caveats: The CMV status of each donor remained undetermined, and this could have confounded shifts in expanded clonotypes. Naive T cell percentage showed a strong correlation with the diversity of TCR beta. Diversity estimated from one million T cells was considered an underestimate.

This receptor was identified in a human donor in good health. This sequence joins TRBV7-9 and TRBJ2-5; TRBD1 or TRBD2 may be the D gene (5 bases each). The sample was blood. The CDR3 spells CASSFGATQETQYF. CDR3 bases: TGTGCCAGCAGCTTCGGGGCCACTCAAGAGACCCAGTACTTC.